The present T cell receptor beta chain was sequenced within a study of blood T cell repertoires in COVID-19. Study summary: Samples of COVID-19 (acute and convalescent) were obtained from the United States, Italy and Spain. PBMCs, B-cell-depleted T cells, or T cells provided the cDNA or gDNA that made up the material.

In the original workflow: Reference gene primer amplification gave estimated nucleated cell counts. The table came from immunoSEQ multiplex PCR; TCRdb's copy has only in-frame clones and leaves some out. Clone size and V and J calls were adopted from that table, with D and trimming inferred from the DNA. The sample has over 40,000 clones; 90% are singletons. This clone appeared a single time. Trimming cost V 1 base and J 2 bases; bases outside gene matches: 7. Per germline, CDR1 LGHNA and CDR2 YSLEER. This CDR3 is 16 amino acids long. The sequenced sample was peripheral blood. This clonotype was obtained from a woman over 75 with acute or convalescent COVID-19. V and J are TRBV4-3 and TRBJ2-5; 7 nucleotides agree with TRBD1. CDR3 sequence (DNA): TGCGCCAGCAGCCAAGGTGAGCCGGGACAGCAAGAGACCCAGTACTTC. Encoded protein: CASSQGEPGQQETQYF.